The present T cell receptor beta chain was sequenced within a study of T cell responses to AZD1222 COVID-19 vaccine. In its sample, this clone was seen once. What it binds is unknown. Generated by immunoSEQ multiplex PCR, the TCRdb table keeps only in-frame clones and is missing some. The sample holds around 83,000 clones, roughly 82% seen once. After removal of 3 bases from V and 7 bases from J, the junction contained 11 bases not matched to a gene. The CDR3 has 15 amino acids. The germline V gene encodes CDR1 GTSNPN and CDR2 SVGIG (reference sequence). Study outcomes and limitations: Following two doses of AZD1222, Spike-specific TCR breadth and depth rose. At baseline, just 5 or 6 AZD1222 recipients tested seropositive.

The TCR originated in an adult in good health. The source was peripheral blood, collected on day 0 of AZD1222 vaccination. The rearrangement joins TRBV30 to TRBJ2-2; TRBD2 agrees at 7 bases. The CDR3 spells CAWRAPWGGVGELFF. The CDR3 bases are TGTGCCTGGAGAGCGCCCTGGGGAGGGGTCGGGGAGCTGTTTTTT. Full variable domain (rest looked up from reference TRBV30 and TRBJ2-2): SQTIHQWPATLVQPVGSPLSLECTVEGTSNPNLYWYRQAAGRGLQLLFYSVGIGQISSEVPQNLSASRPQDRQFILSSKKLLLSDSGFYLCAWRAPWGGVGELFFGEGSRLTVL.